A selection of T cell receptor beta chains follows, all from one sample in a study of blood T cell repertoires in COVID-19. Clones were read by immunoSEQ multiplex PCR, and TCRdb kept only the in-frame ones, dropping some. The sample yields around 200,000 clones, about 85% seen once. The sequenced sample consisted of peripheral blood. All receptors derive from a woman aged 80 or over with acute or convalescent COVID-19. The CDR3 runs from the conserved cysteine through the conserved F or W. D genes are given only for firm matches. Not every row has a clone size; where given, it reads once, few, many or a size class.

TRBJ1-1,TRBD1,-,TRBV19,CASSGSGTGYTEAFF,TGTGCCAGTAGCGGTTCCGGGACAGGGTACACTGAAGCTTTCTTT
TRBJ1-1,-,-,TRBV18,CASSPNIAFENTEAFF,TGTGCCAGCTCACCAAACATCGCCTTCGAAAACACTGAAGCTTTCTTT
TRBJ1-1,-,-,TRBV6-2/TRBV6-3,CASSYFGKHEAFF,TGTGCCAGCAGTTACTTCGGGAAACATGAAGCTTTCTTT
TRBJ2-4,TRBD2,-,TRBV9,CASSASGRGNIQYF,TGTGCCAGCAGCGCTAGCGGGCGGGGAAACATTCAGTACTTC
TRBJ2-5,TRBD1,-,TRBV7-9,CASSRGTGEGVETQYF,TGTGCCAGCAGCCGGGGGACAGGGGAGGGTGTGGAGACCCAGTACTTC
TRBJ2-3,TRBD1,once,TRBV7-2,CASSLHRGEGDTQYF,TGTGCCAGCAGCTTACACAGGGGGGAAGGTGATACGCAGTATTTT
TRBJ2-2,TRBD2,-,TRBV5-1,CASSLGLAGARNTGELFF,TGCGCCAGCAGCTTGGGTCTAGCGGGAGCCAGGAACACCGGGGAGCTGTTTTTT
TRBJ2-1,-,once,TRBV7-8,CASSLLGGQNEQFF,TGTGCCAGCAGCTTATTGGGGGGGCAAAATGAGCAGTTCTTC
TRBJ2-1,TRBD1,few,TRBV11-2,CASSSEAGTGKNEQFF,TGTGCCAGCAGCTCCGAGGCCGGGACAGGTAAAAATGAGCAGTTCTTC
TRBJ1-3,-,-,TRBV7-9,CASSLEQGSGNTIYF,TGTGCCAGCAGCTTAGAACAGGGCTCAGGAAACACCATATATTTT